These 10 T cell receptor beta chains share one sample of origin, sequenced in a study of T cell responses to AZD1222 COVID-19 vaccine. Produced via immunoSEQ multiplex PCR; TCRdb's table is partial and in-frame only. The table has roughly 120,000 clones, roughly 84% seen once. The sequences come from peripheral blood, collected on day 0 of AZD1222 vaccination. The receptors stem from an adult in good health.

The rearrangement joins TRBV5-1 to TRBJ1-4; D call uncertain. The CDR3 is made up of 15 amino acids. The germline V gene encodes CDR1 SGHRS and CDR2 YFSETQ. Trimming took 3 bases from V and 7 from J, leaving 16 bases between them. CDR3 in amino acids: CASSSPGVGSEKLFF. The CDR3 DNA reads TGCGCCAGCAGCTCCCCCGGGGTCGGGAGTGAAAAACTGTTTTTT.

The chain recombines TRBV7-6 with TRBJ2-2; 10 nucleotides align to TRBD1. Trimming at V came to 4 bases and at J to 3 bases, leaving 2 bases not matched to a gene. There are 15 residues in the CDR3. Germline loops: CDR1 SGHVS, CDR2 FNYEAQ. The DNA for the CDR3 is TGTGCCAGCAGCTACGGACAGGGGGACACCGGGGAGCTGTTTTTT. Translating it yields CASSYGQGDTGELFF.

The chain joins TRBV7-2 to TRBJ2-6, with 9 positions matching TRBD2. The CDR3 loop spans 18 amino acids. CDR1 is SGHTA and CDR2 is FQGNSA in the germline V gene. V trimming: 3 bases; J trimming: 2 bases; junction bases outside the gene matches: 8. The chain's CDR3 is CASSLKPREGTGANVLTF. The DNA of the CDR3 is TGTGCCAGCAGCTTGAAACCGCGGGAGGGCACTGGGGCCAACGTCCTGACTTTC.

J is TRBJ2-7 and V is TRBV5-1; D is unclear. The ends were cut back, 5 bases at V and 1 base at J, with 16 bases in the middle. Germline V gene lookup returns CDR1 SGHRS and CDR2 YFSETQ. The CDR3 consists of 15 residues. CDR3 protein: CASRANPGPSYEQYF. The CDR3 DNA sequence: TGCGCCAGCAGAGCGAACCCGGGCCCTTCCTACGAGCAGTACTTC. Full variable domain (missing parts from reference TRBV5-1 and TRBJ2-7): KAGVTQTPRYLIKTRGQQVTLSCSPISGHRSVSWYQQTPGQGLQFLFEYFSETQRNKGNFPGRFSGRQFSNSRSEMNVSTLELGDSALYLCASRANPGPSYEQYFGPGTRLTVT.

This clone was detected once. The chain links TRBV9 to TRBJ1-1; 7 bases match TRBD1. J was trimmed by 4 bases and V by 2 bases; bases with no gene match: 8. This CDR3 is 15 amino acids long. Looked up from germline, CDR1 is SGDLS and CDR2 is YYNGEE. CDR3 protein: CASSVLGTEFTEAFF. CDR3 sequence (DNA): TGTGCCAGCAGCGTCCTCGGGACAGAGTTCACTGAAGCTTTCTTT.

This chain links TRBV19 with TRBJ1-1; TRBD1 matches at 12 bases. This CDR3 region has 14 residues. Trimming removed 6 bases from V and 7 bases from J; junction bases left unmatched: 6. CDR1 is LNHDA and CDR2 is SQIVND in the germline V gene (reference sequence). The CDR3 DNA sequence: TGTGCCAGTAGCACCGGGACAGGGGGCAATGAAGCTTTCTTT. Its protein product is CASSTGTGGNEAFF.

CDR3 residues: CASSYTGDNQPQHF. In DNA form, the CDR3 reads TGTGCCAGCAGTTACACAGGGGATAATCAGCCCCAGCATTTT. The V gene is TRBV11-3, the J gene TRBJ1-5, with 7 nucleotides matching TRBD1. Germline CDR1 and CDR2: SGHNT and YENEEA. CDR3 length: 14 amino acids. V lost 6 bases, J lost 4 bases, and 6 bases stayed unmatched.

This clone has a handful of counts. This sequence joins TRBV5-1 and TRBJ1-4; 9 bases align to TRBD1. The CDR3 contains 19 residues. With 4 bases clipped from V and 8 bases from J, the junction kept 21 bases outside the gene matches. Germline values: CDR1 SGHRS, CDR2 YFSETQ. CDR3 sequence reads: CASSKGPPQGARGLEKLFF. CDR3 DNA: TGCGCCAGCAGCAAAGGACCCCCACAGGGGGCGCGAGGATTGGAAAAACTGTTTTTT. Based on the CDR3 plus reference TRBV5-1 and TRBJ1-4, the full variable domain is KAGVTQTPRYLIKTRGQQVTLSCSPISGHRSVSWYQQTPGQGLQFLFEYFSETQRNKGNFPGRFSGRQFSNSRSEMNVSTLELGDSALYLCASSKGPPQGARGLEKLFFGSGTQLSVL.

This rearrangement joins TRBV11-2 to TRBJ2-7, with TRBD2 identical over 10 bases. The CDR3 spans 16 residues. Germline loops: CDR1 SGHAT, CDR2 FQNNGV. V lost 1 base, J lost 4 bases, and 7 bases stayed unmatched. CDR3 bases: TGTGCCAGCAGCTTAGGAGTAGTAGCGGGAGGTTACGAGCAGTACTTC. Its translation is CASSLGVVAGGYEQYF.

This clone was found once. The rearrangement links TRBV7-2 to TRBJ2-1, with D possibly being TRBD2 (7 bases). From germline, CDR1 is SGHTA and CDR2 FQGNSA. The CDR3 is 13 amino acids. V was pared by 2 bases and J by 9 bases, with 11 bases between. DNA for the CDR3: TGTGCCAGCAGCTTATGGGGGGGGCGTGAGCAGTTCTTC. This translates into CASSLWGGREQFF.